This T cell receptor (beta chain) stems from a study of blood T cell repertoires in COVID-19. Study overall: Acute-phase and convalescent COVID-19 samples originated in the United States, Italy and Spain. From T cells, B-cell-depleted T cells, or PBMCs came the material, which was cDNA or gDNA.

In the original analysis: Estimation of nucleated cell counts was performed using reference gene primer amplification. This table comes from immunoSEQ multiplex PCR, and its TCRdb copy is limited to in-frame clones, with some not included. V, J and clone size are taken as reported in that table, and D and trimming were inferred from the DNA itself. Here the sample spans around 230,000 clones, roughly 88% being singletons. Looked up from germline, CDR1 is SGHDT and CDR2 is YYEEEE. This CDR3 has 14 amino acids. V dropped 1 base and J dropped 3; count of bases not matched to a gene: 3. The receptor was isolated from a middle-aged man with acute or convalescent COVID-19. The chain combines TRBV5-6 with TRBJ2-5, with TRBD1 matching 7 bases. Sequencing used peripheral blood. Here the CDR3 reads CASSLWGQKETQYF. CDR3 coding DNA: TGTGCCAGCAGCTTGTGGGGACAGAAAGAGACCCAGTACTTC.